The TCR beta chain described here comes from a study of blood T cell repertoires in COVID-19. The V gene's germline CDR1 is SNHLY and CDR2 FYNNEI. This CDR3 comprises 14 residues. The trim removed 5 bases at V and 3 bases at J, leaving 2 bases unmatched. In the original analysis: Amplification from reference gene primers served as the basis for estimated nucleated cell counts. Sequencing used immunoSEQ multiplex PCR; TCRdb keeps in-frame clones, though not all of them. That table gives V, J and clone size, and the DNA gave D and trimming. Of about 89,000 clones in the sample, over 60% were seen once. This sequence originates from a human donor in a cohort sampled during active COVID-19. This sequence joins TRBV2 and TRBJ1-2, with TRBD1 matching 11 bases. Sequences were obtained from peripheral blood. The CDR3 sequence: CASSWTGGDYGYTF. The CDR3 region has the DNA TGTGCCAGCAGTTGGACAGGGGGCGACTATGGCTACACCTTC.